One sample yielded the 31 T cell receptor beta chains listed below, sequenced in a study of glioma-infiltrating T cells. TCR alpha and beta CDR3 regions were amplified from RNA using iRepertoire nested multiplex PCR. Using its own MiXCR run on the multiplex PCR reads, TCRdb lists one record per CDR3 protein. The sample has 300,000 to 450,000 distinct CDR3 sequences, 35% to 45% seen once. The sequencing sample was made of glioma tissue, nonneoplastic brain tissue, or PBMCs (not recorded which). The receptors were sampled from a human donor with low-grade glioma or glioblastoma, undergoing nonglioma brain surgery, or in good health (not recorded which).

The rearrangement joins TRBV28 to TRBJ2-1; D possibly corresponds to TRBD2 (5 bases). The CDR3 contains 13 residues. The germline V gene encodes CDR1 MDHEN and CDR2 SYDVKM. Trimming shortened V by 8 bases and J by 0 bases, and 8 bases separated the two germline ends. As DNA, the CDR3 is TGTGCCAGCGTCGGACTCTCCTACAATGAGCAGTTCTTC. Encoded protein: CASVGLSYNEQFF.

This clonotype has just a few counts. The chain joins TRBV28 to TRBJ2-7, with 7 bases aligning to TRBD2. In germline, CDR1 is MDHEN, CDR2 SYDVKM. Losses at the gene ends were 3 bases for V and 2 bases for J; bases not matched to a gene: 7. This CDR3 spans 15 amino acids. Written as DNA, the CDR3 is TGTGCCAGCAGTTTGGGGGGGGGGATCGCCTACGAGCAGTACTTC. This translates into CASSLGGGIAYEQYF.

This clonotype was seen at least ten times. J is TRBJ1-5 and V is TRBV20-1; no clear D. The V gene's germline CDR1 is DFQATT and CDR2 SNEGSKA (reference sequence). This CDR3 is built from 14 residues. V was shortened by 3 bases and J by 5 bases, with 14 bases between the two germline ends. CDR3 in amino acids: CSASAHSGYQPQHF. DNA of the CDR3: TGCAGTGCTAGCGCTCACAGCGGCTATCAGCCCCAGCATTTT.

The chain recombines TRBV25-1 with TRBJ2-2; a weak D match, TRBD2 (6 bases). CDR3 length equals 14 residues. CDR1 and CDR2 from the germline V gene are MGHDK and SYGVNS. Between the trimmed V and J ends, which lost 7 bases and 5 bases, there was a span of 14 bases. CDR3 nucleotide sequence: TGTGCCAGCATGGGGCGGGAAGGAACCGGGGAGCTGTTTTTT. Translation: CASMGREGTGELFF.

The J gene is TRBJ2-2, the V gene TRBV7-6; D gene uncertain. Trimming shortened V by 5 bases and J by 4 bases, and 11 bases separated the two germline ends. This CDR3 has 14 amino acids. CDR1 is SGHVS and CDR2 is FNYEAQ in the germline V gene. The CDR3 reads CASSQTQGTGELFF. Written as DNA, the CDR3 is TGTGCCAGCAGCCAAACCCAAGGCACCGGGGAGCTGTTTTTT.

The chain links TRBV20-1 to TRBJ2-5, with D tentatively TRBD1 (5 bases). The CDR3 length is 14 residues. The germline V gene has CDR1 DFQATT and CDR2 SNEGSKA (reference sequence). V dropped 3 bases and J dropped 3 bases, with 14 bases sitting between them. CDR3 protein: CSARSGALEETQYF. In nucleotides, the CDR3 is TGCAGTGCTAGGAGTGGGGCCCTAGAAGAGACCCAGTACTTC.

Details on this clonotype: A read error may produce the germline difference seen at one junction end. This chain connects TRBV7-6 to TRBJ1-5, with 9 bases fitting TRBD1. The germline gives CDR1 SGHVS, CDR2 FNYEAQ. The CDR3 covers 16 residues. The CDR3 DNA follows: TGTGCCAGCAGCTTGGGGGCGGGACAGGGTGTCAGGCCCCGGTATTTT. Protein sequence: CASSLGAGQGVRPRYF.

Turning to this clonotype: Germline and junction disagree at one end, which may indicate a read error. The chain uses TRBV19 and TRBJ2-1; possible D gene TRBD2, 5 bases. CDR1 is LNHDA, CDR2 SQIVND, per germline (reference sequence). The CDR3 has 16 amino acids. CDR3 amino acids: CASSTGPAEWYNEQFF. For the CDR3, the DNA is TGCGCCAGTAGTACCGGACCAGCGGAGTGGTACAATGAGCAGTTCTTC.

Note on this clonotype: Just one base apart from a much larger clone, this may be a read error. The chain is built from TRBV20-1 and TRBJ1-2; D remains unclear. In germline, CDR1 is DFQATT, CDR2 SNEGSKA (reference sequence). The CDR3 spans 11 residues. The CDR3 region has the DNA TGCAGTGCTACCGGGTTTTACGGCTACGCCTTC. As protein: CSATGFYGYAF.

The rearrangement links TRBV19 to TRBJ2-1; D ambiguous. V was shortened by 0 bases and J by 7 bases, with 4 bases between the two germline ends. This CDR3 has 12 amino acids. The germline V gene encodes CDR1 LNHDA and CDR2 SQIVND (reference sequence). The CDR3 protein is CASSIDYNEQFF. As DNA, the CDR3 is TGTGCCAGTAGTATAGATTATAATGAGCAGTTCTTC.

CDR3 loop: CASSIGGFISYNEQFF. The DNA for the CDR3 is TGTGCCAGCAGCATAGGGGGCTTCATCTCCTACAATGAGCAGTTCTTC. This chain connects TRBV27 to TRBJ2-1, with 7 bases that match TRBD1. CDR3 length equals 16 residues. Germline trimming cut 6 bases from V and 0 bases from J; bases unmatched to any gene: 8. CDR1 MNHEY and CDR2 SMNVEV come from the germline V gene (reference sequence).

This chain connects TRBV28 to TRBJ1-2; 9 nucleotides agree with TRBD1. J lost 10 bases, V lost 8 bases, and 11 bases had no gene match. This CDR3 contains 13 residues. The germline gives CDR1 MDHEN, CDR2 SYDVKM. The CDR3 region has the DNA TGTGCCAGCCGTGTGGGGACAGGGACCTTCTACACCTTC. Its translation is CASRVGTGTFYTF.

The rearrangement joins TRBV12-3 or TRBV12-4 to TRBJ1-1, with D hard to call. The CDR3 length is 14 residues. With 3 bases removed from V and 0 bases from J, the gap between germline ends came to 8 bases. The CDR3 DNA follows: TGTGCCAGCAGTTTTGACGGCATGAACACTGAAGCTTTCTTT. Its protein product is CASSFDGMNTEAFF.

CDR3 sequence (DNA): TGTGCCAGCGGGATACGAGGGGGGCAAGAGACCCAGTACTTC. The encoded protein is CASGIRGGQETQYF. The chain couples TRBV7-2 to TRBJ2-5, with D perhaps matching TRBD1 or TRBD2 (6 bases each). V lost 8 bases and J lost 2, with 15 bases in between. The CDR3 consists of 14 residues. CDR1 and CDR2 (germline): SGHTA, FQGNSA.

This chain uses TRBV6-2 or TRBV6-3 with TRBJ2-5; TRBD1 matches at 12 bases. The CDR3 is 15 residues long. The trim removed 6 bases at V and 2 bases at J, leaving 4 bases unmatched. Per germline, CDR1 MNHEY and CDR2 SVGEGT. The CDR3 is CASSRDRGLQETQYF. The CDR3 region has the DNA TGTGCCAGCAGCCGGGACAGGGGGCTGCAAGAGACCCAGTACTTC.

The V and J genes are TRBV27 and TRBJ2-2; D not certain. V lost 4 bases and J 6 bases, leaving 3 bases between the germline ends. This CDR3 spans 11 amino acids. Germline V CDR1 and CDR2: MNHEY, SMNVEV (reference sequence). The CDR3 DNA is TGTGCCAGCAGTTGGGCCGGGGAGCTGTTTTTT. Its protein is CASSWAGELFF.

The J gene is TRBJ1-2, the V gene TRBV29-1; D not resolved. The CDR3 consists of 12 residues. With 5 bases removed from V and 2 bases from J, the gap between germline ends came to 9 bases. Germline assignment: CDR1 SQVTM and CDR2 ANQGSEA. Here the CDR3 DNA reads TGCAGCGTTTTGGACCGGAACTATGGCTACACCTTC. Amino acid sequence: CSVLDRNYGYTF. The full variable domain, rest sourced from reference TRBV29-1 and TRBJ1-2, is SAVISQKPSRDICQRGTSLTIQCQVDSQVTMMFWYRQQPGQSLTLIATANQGSEATYESGFVIDKFPISRPNLTFSTLTVSNMSPEDSSIYLCSVLDRNYGYTFGSGTRLTVV.

V and J are TRBV12-3 or TRBV12-4 and TRBJ1-4; TRBD1 might be the D (6 bases). The CDR3 runs to 13 residues. Trimming cost V 6 bases and J 8 bases, with 13 bases left between them. DNA for the CDR3: TGTGCCAGCAGGAGGGGGGTGGGGGAAAAACTGTTTTTT. As protein: CASRRGVGEKLFF.

This clonotype was counted between two and nine times. The J gene is TRBJ2-1, the V gene TRBV28; TRBD2 aligns across 13 bases. Losses at the gene ends were 4 bases for V and 8 bases for J; bases not matched to a gene: 8. The CDR3 runs 16 residues. Germline V gives CDR1 MDHEN, CDR2 SYDVKM. The CDR3: CASSSWTSGSLHEQFF. The DNA of the CDR3 is TGTGCCAGCAGTTCCTGGACTAGCGGGAGTCTGCATGAGCAGTTCTTC.

This chain links TRBV5-1 with TRBJ2-1, with D hard to call. Trimming took off 4 bases at V and 7 bases at J, with 18 bases between the two ends. Germline V lookup: CDR1 SGHRS, CDR2 YFSETQ. This CDR3 spans 15 amino acids. Written as DNA, the CDR3 is TGCGCCAGCAGCACCCTCTATCCCGAGCTTAATGAGCAGTTCTTC. This codes for CASSTLYPELNEQFF.

Details on this clonotype: A single base separates this from a much larger clone, so it may be a read error. In DNA form, the CDR3 reads TGTGCCAGCAGCAGGACAGTGGGGAACACCGGGAAGCTGTTTTTT. Translating it yields CASSRTVGNTGKLFF. The chain is built from TRBV6-2 or TRBV6-3 and TRBJ2-2; tentatively, D is TRBD1 (6 bases). The V gene's germline CDR1 is MNHEY and CDR2 SVGEGT. The CDR3 covers 15 residues.

The V gene is TRBV4-2, the J gene TRBJ2-5; TRBD2 aligns across 7 bases. Trimming at V came to 10 bases and at J to 7 bases, leaving 9 bases not matched to a gene. Germline CDR1 LGHNA, CDR2 YNFKEQ. This CDR3 contains 12 residues. The CDR3 spells CATEPWGGTQYF. The CDR3 nucleotides are TGTGCCACCGAACCCTGGGGGGGGACCCAGTACTTC.

This clonotype was recorded many times. This rearrangement joins TRBV20-1 to TRBJ1-5; 8 positions match TRBD1. This CDR3 comprises 17 residues. V shed 6 bases and J 0 bases; nucleotides not matched to a gene: 13. The germline V gene encodes CDR1 DFQATT and CDR2 SNEGSKA (reference sequence). CDR3 sequence: CSAIGTGELYSNQPQHF. The CDR3 nucleotides read TGCAGTGCCATCGGGACAGGCGAACTTTATAGCAATCAGCCCCAGCATTTT.

This chain links TRBV2 with TRBJ2-1; 7 positions agree with TRBD2. The CDR3 spans 15 residues. V shed 6 bases and J 7 bases; nucleotides not matched to a gene: 12. Germline-derived CDR1 and CDR2 are SNHLY and FYNNEI. The CDR3 spells CASSPWGGSLNEQFF. CDR3 nucleotide sequence: TGTGCCAGCAGCCCATGGGGCGGGAGCCTGAATGAGCAGTTCTTC.

A word on this clonotype: With a much larger clone just one base away, this may be a read error. The V call is TRBV27, the J call TRBJ2-1; 10 positions match TRBD1. Germline V gene data show CDR1 as MNHEY and CDR2 as SMNVEV (reference sequence). This CDR3 is 13 amino acids long. The V segment lost 5 bases and the J segment 14 bases; nucleotides outside the gene matches: 9. CDR3 amino acids: CASSQTGGWVEFF. CDR3 nucleotides: TGTGCCAGCAGTCAGACAGGGGGCTGGGTGGAGTTCTTC.

For this clonotype: A clone one base away is much larger, so this may be a read error. The J gene is TRBJ2-1, the V gene TRBV20-1; no definite D call. The end of the DNA is better explained by TRBJ2-7, so the J call may be wrong. CDR1 is DFQATT and CDR2 is SNEGSKA in the germline V gene (reference sequence). The CDR3 sequence is 15 residues long. In DNA form, the CDR3 reads TGCAGTGCTAGAGTGGAGAAGAGGTCCTACAATGAGCAGTACTTC. Protein: CSARVEKRSYNEQYF.

This clonotype was recorded a few times. The chain joins TRBV20-1 to TRBJ2-6, with D unresolved. CDR3 length equals 15 residues. Germline V gene lookup returns CDR1 DFQATT and CDR2 SNEGSKA (reference sequence). The ends were cut back, 6 bases at V and 3 bases at J, with 15 bases in the middle. The CDR3 loop reads CSARPVRDGANVLTF. In nucleotides, the CDR3 is TGCAGTGCGAGACCCGTTAGGGATGGGGCCAACGTCCTGACTTTC.

The chain uses TRBV20-1 and TRBJ2-2; 13 bases align to TRBD2. The germline CDR1 and CDR2 sequences are DFQATT and SNEGSKA (reference sequence). This CDR3 contains 16 residues. Trimming cost V 6 bases and J 4 bases; bases outside gene matches: 8. The CDR3 bases are TGCAGTGCCCGGACTAGCGGGAGTCGGGGCACCGGGGAGCTGTTTTTT. As protein: CSARTSGSRGTGELFF.

Notes on this clonotype: A much larger clone lies one base from this, so it may be a read error. The CDR3 region has the DNA TGTGCCAGCAGTTCATCCTGGGGGCAGAACACTGAAGCTTTCTTT. This translates into CASSSSWGQNTEAFF. This chain connects TRBV27 to TRBJ1-1, with D possibly TRBD1 on 6 matching bases. V lost 4 bases, J lost 1 base, and 13 bases lay in between. CDR1 is MNHEY, CDR2 SMNVEV, per germline (reference sequence). The CDR3 sequence is 15 residues long.

Note on this clonotype: A read error may be the cause here, since a much bigger clone is one base away. The chain recombines TRBV28 with TRBJ1-3, with D hard to call. From germline, CDR1 is MDHEN and CDR2 SYDVKM. CDR3 length equals 15 residues. This CDR3 reads CTSSSQEGSGNTIYF. CDR3 coding DNA: TGTACCAGCAGTTCCCAGGAGGGCTCTGGAAACACCATATATTTT.

This clonotype was seen a handful of times. This chain links TRBV7-8 with TRBJ2-2; D is uncertain. Germline CDR1 is SGHVS and CDR2 is FQNEAQ. The CDR3 runs 12 residues. The V and J ends lost 0 bases and 6 bases respectively, with 2 bases between them. The DNA for the CDR3 is TGTGCCAGCAGCTTAGCGGCCGGGGAGCTGTTTTTT. Its protein is CASSLAAGELFF.